Listed here are 25 T cell receptor beta chains from one sample, sequenced in a study of blood T cell repertoires in COVID-19. Method: immunoSEQ multiplex PCR; TCRdb's copy keeps in-frame clones and lacks some. Of around 190,000 clones listed, about 85% are singletons. Sequencing was performed on peripheral blood. These receptor sequences come from a woman in her sixties or seventies with acute or convalescent COVID-19.

The chain has TRBV3-1 (or the pseudogene TRBV3-2) and TRBJ1-2; no firm D call. V lost 4 bases and J 0 bases, leaving 12 bases between the germline ends. This CDR3 is 15 amino acids long. Looked up from germline, CDR1 is LGHDT and CDR2 is YNNKEL (reference sequence). CDR3 bases: TGTGCCAGCAGCCGAACCCCGCAGTCTAACTATGGCTACACCTTC. It codes for CASSRTPQSNYGYTF.

The genes are TRBV15 and TRBJ2-1; 8 nucleotides align to TRBD2. The CDR3 covers 14 residues. CDR1 is LNHNV, CDR2 YYDKDF, per germline (reference sequence). With V trimmed by 5 bases and J by 8 bases, 8 bases remained unmatched. CDR3 coding DNA: TGTGCCACCAGCGCGAAGCGGGAGAGCGATGAGCAGTTCTTC. This codes for CATSAKRESDEQFF. Drawing the rest from reference TRBV15 and TRBJ2-1, the complete variable domain is DAMVIQNPRYQVTQFGKPVTLSCSQTLNHNVMYWYQQKSSQAPKLLFHYYDKDFNNEADTPDNFQSRRPNTSFCFLDIRSPGLGDTAMYLCATSAKRESDEQFFGPGTRLTVL.

For the CDR3, the DNA is TGTGCCAGCACCCCTCAGGGGGCTGGGACTGAAGCTTTCTTT. Translating it yields CASTPQGAGTEAFF. This chain links TRBV5-8 with TRBJ1-1; 8 bases fit TRBD1. Per germline, CDR1 SGHTS and CDR2 YDEGEE. CDR3 size: 14 residues. J lost 5 bases, V lost 6 bases, and 9 bases had no gene match.

The gene calls are TRBV7-9 and TRBJ2-1, with D possibly matching TRBD2 (5 bases). This CDR3 has 13 residues. CDR1 and CDR2 (germline): SEHNR, FQNEAQ (reference sequence). Deletions cut 5 bases from V and 6 bases from J, with 11 bases between. CDR3 bases: TGTGCCAGCAGCCCAAGCGGAAGCAATGAGCAGTTCTTC. It translates to CASSPSGSNEQFF.

J is TRBJ1-2 and V is TRBV28; 8 positions agree with TRBD1. V shed 4 bases, J shed 4 bases, and the junction held 2 bases outside the gene matches. Germline V lookup: CDR1 MDHEN, CDR2 SYDVKM. The CDR3 loop spans 13 amino acids. The CDR3 DNA follows: TGTGCCAGCAGTTATGGACAGGGCTATGGCTACACCTTC. The encoded protein is CASSYGQGYGYTF.

This sequence joins TRBV2 and TRBJ1-6; unclear D gene. The CDR3 consists of 14 residues. V dropped 7 bases and J dropped 5 bases, with 12 bases sitting between them. Germline CDR1 and CDR2: SNHLY and FYNNEI. The CDR3 loop is CASKGDGDNSPLHF. CDR3 sequence (DNA): TGTGCCAGCAAAGGAGACGGGGATAATTCACCCCTCCACTTT.

The J gene is TRBJ2-7, the V gene TRBV28, with D possibly TRBD1 on 6 matching bases. V was shortened by 4 bases and J by 1 base, with 23 bases between the two germline ends. This CDR3 region has 18 residues. Germline V gene sequence: CDR1 MDHEN, CDR2 SYDVKM. The DNA of the CDR3 is TGTGCCAGCAGTTCCGTTTATGCCCCCCAGGGGTGGTCCTACGAGCAGTACTTC. It specifies CASSSVYAPQGWSYEQYF.

The chain employs TRBV6-5 and TRBJ1-4; TRBD1 might be the D (5 bases). CDR3 length equals 16 residues. Germline V gives CDR1 MNHEY, CDR2 SVGAGI. Trimming took 0 bases from V and 4 from J, leaving 12 bases between them. CDR3 in amino acids: CASSYSTGGGNEKLFF. For the CDR3, the DNA is TGTGCCAGCAGTTACTCGACCGGCGGGGGTAATGAAAAACTGTTTTTT.

The chain combines TRBV2 with TRBJ2-1; D may be TRBD1 (5 bases). With 2 bases removed from V and 0 bases from J, the gap between germline ends came to 8 bases. Germline CDR1 and CDR2: SNHLY and FYNNEI. The CDR3 loop spans 15 amino acids. The CDR3 loop reads CASSEQGGSYNEQFF. DNA of the CDR3: TGTGCCAGCAGTGAACAGGGTGGCTCCTACAATGAGCAGTTCTTC.

The chain employs TRBV14 and TRBJ2-3, with 12 bases that match TRBD1. This CDR3 spans 14 amino acids. With V trimmed by 5 bases and J by 14 bases, 11 bases remained unmatched. Germline CDR1 SGHDN, CDR2 FVKESK. Here the CDR3 DNA reads TGTGCCAGCAGCATGACGACCCGGGACAGGGGGCTGTATTTT. Its protein is CASSMTTRDRGLYF. Full variable domain (outside the CDR3, taken from reference TRBV14 and TRBJ2-3): EAGVTQFPSHSVIEKGQTVTLRCDPISGHDNLYWYRRVMGKEIKFLLHFVKESKQDESGMPNNRFLAERTGGTYSTLKVQPAELEDSGVYFCASSMTTRDRGLYFGPGTRLTVL.

The J gene is TRBJ2-2, the V gene TRBV6-2 or TRBV6-3; 7 bases are a match to TRBD2. Unmatched junction bases numbered 23, after V lost 5 bases and J lost 2 bases. Germline-derived CDR1 and CDR2 are MNHEY and SVGEGT. The CDR3 length is 21 residues. The CDR3 loop is CASSNLRVLGRSGENTGELFF. The CDR3 region has the DNA TGTGCCAGCAGTAACCTCCGGGTGCTGGGACGGAGCGGGGAAAACACCGGGGAGCTGTTTTTT.

The chain recombines TRBV30 with TRBJ1-4; 10 bases fit TRBD1. This CDR3 is 15 amino acids long. V lost 1 base and J lost 7; bases outside the gene matches: 6. Per the germline V gene, CDR1 is GTSNPN and CDR2 is SVGIG (reference sequence). CDR3 DNA sequence: TGTGCCTGGAGTGAGACAGGGGGCTTTGGTGAAAAACTGTTTTTT. It is translated as CAWSETGGFGEKLFF.

J is TRBJ2-2 and V is TRBV5-1; D is unclear. The CDR3 length is 14 residues. Germline CDR1 reads SGHRS; CDR2 reads YFSETQ. V dropped 0 bases and J dropped 1 base, with 4 bases sitting between them. The CDR3: CASSLVGNTGELFF. DNA for the CDR3: TGCGCCAGCAGCTTGGTCGGGAACACCGGGGAGCTGTTTTTT.

This chain uses TRBV6-5 with TRBJ1-3; no clear D. Trimming shortened V by 11 bases and J by 0 bases, and 14 bases separated the two germline ends. This CDR3 has 14 amino acids. CDR1 and CDR2 (germline): MNHEY, SVGAGI. CDR3 region: CAVGRLSSGNTIYF. The CDR3 DNA sequence: TGTGCCGTAGGGAGATTAAGCTCTGGAAACACCATATATTTT.

This clone was counted many times. The rearrangement links TRBV5-6 to TRBJ2-2; D remains ambiguous. Per the germline V gene, CDR1 is SGHDT and CDR2 is YYEEEE. The CDR3 runs 14 residues. The V and J ends lost 0 bases and 3 bases respectively, with 6 bases between them. In nucleotides, the CDR3 is TGTGCCAGCAGCTTGGGACAAGACACCGGGGAGCTGTTTTTT. It codes for CASSLGQDTGELFF.

Details on this clone: A read error may produce the germline difference seen at one junction end. This rearrangement joins TRBV7-7 to TRBJ2-2; 9 nucleotides agree with TRBD2. CDR1 SSHAT and CDR2 FNYEAQ come from the germline V gene (reference sequence). This CDR3 has 17 amino acids. The CDR3 region is CASSPTPTSGRTGELFF. CDR3 bases: TGTGCTAGCAGCCCAACCCCCACTAGCGGGCGCACCGGGGAGCTGTTTTTT.

This chain connects TRBV6-1 to TRBJ2-1, with D maybe TRBD1 (5 bases). CDR1 is MNHNS, CDR2 SASEGT, per germline. CDR3 length equals 13 residues. V lost 7 bases and J 6 bases, leaving 13 bases between the germline ends. The CDR3 bases are TGTGCCAGCATGGGGCAGCAGGGCAATGAGCAGTTCTTC. It is translated as CASMGQQGNEQFF.

The rearrangement uses TRBV5-1 and TRBJ1-5; D is ambiguous. The CDR3 is 13 amino acids. Germline lookup yields CDR1 SGHRS and CDR2 YFSETQ. V shed 2 bases and J shed 4 bases, with 7 bases lying between them. The CDR3 bases are TGCGCCAGCAGCTTAGCGGGGAATCAGCCCCAGCATTTT. It yields the protein CASSLAGNQPQHF.

This chain joins TRBV3-1 (or the pseudogene TRBV3-2) and TRBJ1-1; 8 bases map to TRBD1. The V gene end was trimmed by 4 bases and the J gene end by 4 bases; junction bases not matched to a gene: 11. The CDR3 spans 16 residues. Germline-derived CDR1 and CDR2 are LGHDT and YNNKEL (reference sequence). The DNA of the CDR3 is TGTGCCAGCAGCCGCACTTGGACAGGGAGAAGCACTGAAGCTTTCTTT. The encoded protein is CASSRTWTGRSTEAFF.

This clone was counted a single time. The chain is built from TRBV10-3 and TRBJ1-4, with D uncertain. The CDR3 totals 13 residues. Germline-derived CDR1 and CDR2 are ENHRY and SYGVKD. The V end was cut by 6 bases, the J end by 6 bases, with 11 bases between. CDR3 coding DNA: TGTGCCATCAGCCTCGACAAGTATGAAAAACTGTTTTTT. This sequence encodes CAISLDKYEKLFF.

The rearrangement uses TRBV5-3 and TRBJ1-1, with D tentatively TRBD1 (5 bases). TRBV5-3 is marked as an open reading frame, function uncertain. Between the trimmed V and J ends, which lost 6 bases and 4 bases, there was a span of 19 bases. CDR3 length equals 15 residues. Written as DNA, the CDR3 is TGTGCCAGAAACTATCAGGGTAAGGAGTGCACTGAAGCTTTCTTT. It specifies CARNYQGKECTEAFF.

The rearrangement links TRBV5-5 to TRBJ2-7, with D possibly being TRBD1 (5 bases). Trimming took 1 base from V and 3 from J, leaving 14 bases between them. The germline gives CDR1 SGHKS, CDR2 YYEKEE (reference sequence). The CDR3 has 15 residues. This chain's CDR3 is CASSLSVTARYEQYF. The CDR3 nucleotides read TGTGCCAGCAGCTTGAGCGTGACAGCACGCTACGAGCAGTACTTC.

This clone was picked up one time. The chain is built from TRBV6-2 or TRBV6-3 and TRBJ2-1, with D possibly matching TRBD2 (6 bases). The CDR3 extends over 17 amino acids. Germline CDR1 and CDR2: MNHEY and SVGEGT. V lost 6 bases, J lost 6 bases, and 24 bases lay in between. The CDR3 region has the DNA TGTGCCAGCAGCCTATCTCGGAGGGCCCTTAGGATCAATGAGCAGTTCTTC. Protein: CASSLSRRALRINEQFF.

The count of this clone is one. The chain couples TRBV29-1 to TRBJ2-1, with 7 bases lining up with TRBD1. Trimming took 6 bases from V and 4 from J; bases not matched to a gene: 9. The V gene's germline CDR1 is SQVTM and CDR2 ANQGSEA. The CDR3 length is 14 residues. CDR3 region: CSVDPGQKYNEQFF. The DNA of the CDR3 is TGCAGCGTGGACCCGGGACAGAAATACAATGAGCAGTTCTTC.

The chain couples TRBV6-6 to TRBJ1-5; D may be TRBD1 (6 bases). Germline lookup yields CDR1 MNHNY and CDR2 SVGAGI (reference sequence). The ends were cut back, 4 bases at V and 6 bases at J, with 19 bases in the middle. This CDR3 is built from 16 residues. The CDR3 protein is CASSFGGRGSGQPQHF. In nucleotides, the CDR3 is TGTGCCAGCAGTTTTGGAGGAAGGGGGTCAGGTCAGCCCCAGCATTTT.